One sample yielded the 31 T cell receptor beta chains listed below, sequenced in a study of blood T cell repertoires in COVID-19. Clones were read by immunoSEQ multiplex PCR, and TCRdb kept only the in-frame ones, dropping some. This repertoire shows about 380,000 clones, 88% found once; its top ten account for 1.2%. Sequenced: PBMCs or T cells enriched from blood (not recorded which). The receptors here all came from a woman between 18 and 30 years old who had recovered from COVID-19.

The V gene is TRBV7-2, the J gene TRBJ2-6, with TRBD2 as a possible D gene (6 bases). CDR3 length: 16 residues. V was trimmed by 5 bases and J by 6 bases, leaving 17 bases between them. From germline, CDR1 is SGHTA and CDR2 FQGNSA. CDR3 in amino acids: CASSPQGGAAANVLTF. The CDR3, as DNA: TGTGCCAGCAGCCCGCAAGGAGGGGCTGCGGCCAACGTCCTGACTTTC.

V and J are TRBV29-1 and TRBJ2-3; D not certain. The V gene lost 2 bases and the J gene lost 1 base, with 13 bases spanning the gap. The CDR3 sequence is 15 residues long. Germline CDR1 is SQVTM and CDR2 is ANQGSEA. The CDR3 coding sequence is TGCAGCGTTGAACGGTCAAATTATGGCACAGATACGCAGTATTTT. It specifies CSVERSNYGTDTQYF.

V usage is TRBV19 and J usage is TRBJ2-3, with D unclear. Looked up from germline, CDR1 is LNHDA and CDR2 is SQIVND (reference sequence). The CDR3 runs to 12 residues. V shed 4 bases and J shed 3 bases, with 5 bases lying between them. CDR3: CASSTLTDTQYF. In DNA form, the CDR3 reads TGTGCCAGTAGTACCCTAACAGATACGCAGTATTTT. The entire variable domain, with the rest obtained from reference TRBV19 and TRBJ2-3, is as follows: DGGITQSPKYLFRKEGQNVTLSCEQNLNHDAMYWYRQDPGQGLRLIYYSQIVNDFQKGDIAEGYSVSREKKESFPLTVTSAQKNPTAFYLCASSTLTDTQYFGPGTRLTVL.

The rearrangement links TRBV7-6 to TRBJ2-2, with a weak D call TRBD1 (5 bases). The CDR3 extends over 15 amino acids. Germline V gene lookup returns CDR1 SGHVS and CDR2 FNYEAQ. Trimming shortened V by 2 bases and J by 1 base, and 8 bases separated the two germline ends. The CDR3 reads CASSLRGKNTGELFF. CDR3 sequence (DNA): TGTGCCAGCAGCTTAAGGGGCAAGAACACCGGGGAGCTGTTTTTT.

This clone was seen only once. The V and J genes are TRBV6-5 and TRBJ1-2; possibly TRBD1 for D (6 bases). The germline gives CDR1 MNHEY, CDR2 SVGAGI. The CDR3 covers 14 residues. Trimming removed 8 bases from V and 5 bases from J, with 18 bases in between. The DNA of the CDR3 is TGTGCCAGCCCCATCGGGGGGGGGCTTTATGGCTACACCTTC. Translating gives CASPIGGGLYGYTF.

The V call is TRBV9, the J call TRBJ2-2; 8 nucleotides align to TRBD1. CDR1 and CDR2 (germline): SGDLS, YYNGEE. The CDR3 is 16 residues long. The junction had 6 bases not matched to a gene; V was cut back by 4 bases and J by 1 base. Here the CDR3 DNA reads TGTGCCAGCAGCCACGGACAGGGCCTGAACACCGGGGAGCTGTTTTTT. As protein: CASSHGQGLNTGELFF.

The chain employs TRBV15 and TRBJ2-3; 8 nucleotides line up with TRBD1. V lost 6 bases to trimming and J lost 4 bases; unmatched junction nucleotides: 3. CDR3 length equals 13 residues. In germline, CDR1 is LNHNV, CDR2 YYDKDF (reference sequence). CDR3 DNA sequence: TGTGCCACCAGGGACAGGGTATCAGATACGCAGTATTTT. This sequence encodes CATRDRVSDTQYF.

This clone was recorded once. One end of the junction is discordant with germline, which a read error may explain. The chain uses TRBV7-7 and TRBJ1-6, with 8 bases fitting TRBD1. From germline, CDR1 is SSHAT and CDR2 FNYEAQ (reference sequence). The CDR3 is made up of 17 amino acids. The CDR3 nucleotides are TGTGCTAGCAGCTTAGGAGGACAGGGCATATATAATTCACCCCTCCACTTT. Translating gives CASSLGGQGIYNSPLHF. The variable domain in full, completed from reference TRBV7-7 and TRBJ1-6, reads GAGVSQSPRYKVTKRGQDVTLRCDPISSHATLYWYQQALGQGPEFLTYFNYEAQPDKSGLPSDRFSAERPEGSISTLTIQRTEQRDSAMYRCASSLGGQGIYNSPLHFGNGTRLTVT.

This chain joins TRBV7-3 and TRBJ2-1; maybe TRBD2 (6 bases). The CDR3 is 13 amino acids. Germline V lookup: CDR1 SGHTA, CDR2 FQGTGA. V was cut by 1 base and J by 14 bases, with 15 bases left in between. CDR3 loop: CASSLNQEGYKFF. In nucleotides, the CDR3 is TGTGCCAGCAGCTTAAATCAGGAGGGTTACAAGTTCTTC.

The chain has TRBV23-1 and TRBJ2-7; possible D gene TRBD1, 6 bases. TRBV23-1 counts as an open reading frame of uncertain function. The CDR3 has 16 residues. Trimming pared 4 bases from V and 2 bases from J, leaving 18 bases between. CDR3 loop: CASSPVPQDSPYEQYF. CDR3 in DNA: TGCGCCAGCAGTCCTGTACCTCAGGACAGCCCCTACGAGCAGTACTTC.

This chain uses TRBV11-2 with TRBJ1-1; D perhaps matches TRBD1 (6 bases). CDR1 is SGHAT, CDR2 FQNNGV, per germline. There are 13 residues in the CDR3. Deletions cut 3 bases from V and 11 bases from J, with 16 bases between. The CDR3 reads CASSFTPQGRAFF. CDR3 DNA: TGTGCCAGCAGCTTCACACCACAGGGACGGGCTTTCTTT.

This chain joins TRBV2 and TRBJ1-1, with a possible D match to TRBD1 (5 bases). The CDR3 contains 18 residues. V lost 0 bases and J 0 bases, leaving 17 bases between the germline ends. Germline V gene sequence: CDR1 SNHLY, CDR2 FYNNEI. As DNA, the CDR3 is TGTGCCAGCAGTGAAGCCCCTGGCAGGGTTGGGTTGAACACTGAAGCTTTCTTT. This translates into CASSEAPGRVGLNTEAFF.

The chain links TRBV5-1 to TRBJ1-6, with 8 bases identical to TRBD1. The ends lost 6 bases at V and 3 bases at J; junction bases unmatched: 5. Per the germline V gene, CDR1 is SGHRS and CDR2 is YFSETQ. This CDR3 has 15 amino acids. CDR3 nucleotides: TGCGCCAGCACCCAAGGACAGGGCTATAATTCACCCCTCCACTTT. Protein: CASTQGQGYNSPLHF.

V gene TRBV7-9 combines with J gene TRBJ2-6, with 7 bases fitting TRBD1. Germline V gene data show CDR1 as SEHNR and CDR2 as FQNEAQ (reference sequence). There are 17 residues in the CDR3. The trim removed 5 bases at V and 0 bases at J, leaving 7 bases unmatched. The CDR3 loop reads CASSPRQGLSGANVLTF. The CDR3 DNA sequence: TGTGCCAGCAGCCCGAGACAGGGTCTCTCTGGGGCCAACGTCCTGACTTTC.

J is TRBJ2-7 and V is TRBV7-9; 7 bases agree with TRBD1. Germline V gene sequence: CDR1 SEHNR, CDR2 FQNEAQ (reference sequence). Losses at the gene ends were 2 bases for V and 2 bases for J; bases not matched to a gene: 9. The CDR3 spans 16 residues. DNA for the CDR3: TGTGCCAGCAGCTTATGGGGACAGCCACCACCCTACGAGCAGTACTTC. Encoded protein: CASSLWGQPPPYEQYF.

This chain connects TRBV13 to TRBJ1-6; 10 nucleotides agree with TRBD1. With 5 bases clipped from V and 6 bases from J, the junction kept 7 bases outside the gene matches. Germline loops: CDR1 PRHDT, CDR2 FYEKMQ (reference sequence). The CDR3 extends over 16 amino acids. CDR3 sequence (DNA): TGTGCCAGCAGCAACCGAGACAGGGGGCTTAATTCACCCCTCCACTTT. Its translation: CASSNRDRGLNSPLHF.

The CDR3 DNA is TGTGCCTGGAGTGTGGGGACAGGGGGGTACTATGGCTACACCTTC. This sequence encodes CAWSVGTGGYYGYTF. The chain combines TRBV30 with TRBJ1-2, with 11 bases identical to TRBD1. V dropped 0 bases and J dropped 3; count of bases not matched to a gene: 3. Germline-derived CDR1 and CDR2 are GTSNPN and SVGIG (reference sequence). This CDR3 has 15 residues.

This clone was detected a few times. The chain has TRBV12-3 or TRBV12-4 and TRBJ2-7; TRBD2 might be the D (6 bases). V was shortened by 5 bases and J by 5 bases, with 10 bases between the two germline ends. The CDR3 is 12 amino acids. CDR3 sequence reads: CASSPGVHEQYF. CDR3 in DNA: TGTGCCAGCAGTCCGGGGGTCCACGAGCAGTACTTC.

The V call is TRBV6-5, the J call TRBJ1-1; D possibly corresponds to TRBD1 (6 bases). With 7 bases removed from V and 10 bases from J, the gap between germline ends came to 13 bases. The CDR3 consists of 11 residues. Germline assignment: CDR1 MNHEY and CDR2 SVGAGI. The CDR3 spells CASTQGQGAFF. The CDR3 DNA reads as TGTGCCAGCACCCAGGGGCAGGGAGCTTTCTTT.

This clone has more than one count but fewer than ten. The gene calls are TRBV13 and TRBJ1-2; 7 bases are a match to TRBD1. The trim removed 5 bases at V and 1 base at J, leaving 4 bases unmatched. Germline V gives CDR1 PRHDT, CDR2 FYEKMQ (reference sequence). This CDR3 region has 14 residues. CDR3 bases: TGTGCCAGCAGCCTCGGGACAGTTAACTATGGCTACACCTTC. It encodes CASSLGTVNYGYTF.

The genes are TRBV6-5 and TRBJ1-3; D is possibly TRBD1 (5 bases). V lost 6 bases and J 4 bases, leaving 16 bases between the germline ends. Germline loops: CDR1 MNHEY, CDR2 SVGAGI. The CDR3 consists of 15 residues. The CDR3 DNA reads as TGTGCCAGCAGCCCCCTGGGCAGGGAAGGAAACACCATATATTTT. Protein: CASSPLGREGNTIYF.

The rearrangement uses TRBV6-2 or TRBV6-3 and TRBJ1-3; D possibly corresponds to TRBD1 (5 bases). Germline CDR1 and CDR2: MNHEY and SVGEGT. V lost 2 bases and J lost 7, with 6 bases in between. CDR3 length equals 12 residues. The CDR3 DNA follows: TGTGCCAGCAGTTACGGGGCGAACACCATATATTTT. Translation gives CASSYGANTIYF.

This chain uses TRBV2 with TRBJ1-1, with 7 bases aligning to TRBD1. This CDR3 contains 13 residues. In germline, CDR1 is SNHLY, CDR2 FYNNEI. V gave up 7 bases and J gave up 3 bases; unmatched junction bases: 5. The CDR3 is CASMAGTDTEAFF. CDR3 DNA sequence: TGTGCCAGCATGGCCGGGACAGACACTGAAGCTTTCTTT.

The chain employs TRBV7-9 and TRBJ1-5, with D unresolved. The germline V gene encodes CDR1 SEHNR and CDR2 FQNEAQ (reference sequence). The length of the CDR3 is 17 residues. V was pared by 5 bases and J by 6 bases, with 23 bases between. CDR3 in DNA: TGTGCCAGCAGCCGCGAGGGAGAAGGGCGAGTAGGTCAGCCCCAGCATTTT. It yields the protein CASSREGEGRVGQPQHF.

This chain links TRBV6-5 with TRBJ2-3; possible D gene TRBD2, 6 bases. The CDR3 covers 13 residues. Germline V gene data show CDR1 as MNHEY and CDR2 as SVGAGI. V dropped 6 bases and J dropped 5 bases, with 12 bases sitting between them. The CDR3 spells CASRSGFRDTQYF. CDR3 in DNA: TGTGCCAGCAGAAGCGGGTTCCGAGATACGCAGTATTTT.

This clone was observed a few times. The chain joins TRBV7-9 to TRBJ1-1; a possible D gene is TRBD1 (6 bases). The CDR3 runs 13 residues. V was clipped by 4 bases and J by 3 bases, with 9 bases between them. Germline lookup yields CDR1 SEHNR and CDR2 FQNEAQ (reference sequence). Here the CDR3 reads CASSSGGYTEAFF. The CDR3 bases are TGTGCCAGCAGCTCGGGGGGCTACACTGAAGCTTTCTTT.

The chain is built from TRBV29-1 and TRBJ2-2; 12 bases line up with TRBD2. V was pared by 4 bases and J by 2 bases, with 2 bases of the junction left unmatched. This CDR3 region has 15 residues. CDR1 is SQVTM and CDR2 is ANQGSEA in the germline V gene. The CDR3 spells CSVGTSGANTGELFF. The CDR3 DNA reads TGCAGCGTTGGGACTAGCGGGGCCAACACCGGGGAGCTGTTTTTT.

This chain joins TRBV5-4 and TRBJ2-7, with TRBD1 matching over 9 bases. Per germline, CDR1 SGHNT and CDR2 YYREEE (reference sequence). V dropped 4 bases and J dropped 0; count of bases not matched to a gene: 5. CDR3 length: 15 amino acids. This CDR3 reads CASSLGTGSSYEQYF. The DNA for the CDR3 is TGTGCCAGCAGCCTCGGGACAGGGAGCTCCTACGAGCAGTACTTC.

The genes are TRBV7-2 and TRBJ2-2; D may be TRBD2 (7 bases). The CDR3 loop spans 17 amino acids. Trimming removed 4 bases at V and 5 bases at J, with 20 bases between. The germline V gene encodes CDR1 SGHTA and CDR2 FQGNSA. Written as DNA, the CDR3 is TGTGCCAGCAGCTCCGAGGGGGGGGCCGGACTGACCGGGGAGCTGTTTTTT. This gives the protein CASSSEGGAGLTGELFF.

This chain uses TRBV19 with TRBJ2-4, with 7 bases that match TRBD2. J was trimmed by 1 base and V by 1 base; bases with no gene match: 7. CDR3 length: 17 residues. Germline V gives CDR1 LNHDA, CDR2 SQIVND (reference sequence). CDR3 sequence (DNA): TGTGCCAGTAGTATAGGGGGGGGTCTAGGGGCCAAAAACATTCAGTACTTC. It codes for CASSIGGGLGAKNIQYF.

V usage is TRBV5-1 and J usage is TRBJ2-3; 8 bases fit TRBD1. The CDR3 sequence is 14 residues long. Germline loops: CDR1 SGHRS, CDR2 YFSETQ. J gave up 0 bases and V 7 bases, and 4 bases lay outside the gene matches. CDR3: CASRGQGSTDTQYF. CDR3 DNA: TGCGCCAGCCGAGGACAGGGAAGCACAGATACGCAGTATTTT.